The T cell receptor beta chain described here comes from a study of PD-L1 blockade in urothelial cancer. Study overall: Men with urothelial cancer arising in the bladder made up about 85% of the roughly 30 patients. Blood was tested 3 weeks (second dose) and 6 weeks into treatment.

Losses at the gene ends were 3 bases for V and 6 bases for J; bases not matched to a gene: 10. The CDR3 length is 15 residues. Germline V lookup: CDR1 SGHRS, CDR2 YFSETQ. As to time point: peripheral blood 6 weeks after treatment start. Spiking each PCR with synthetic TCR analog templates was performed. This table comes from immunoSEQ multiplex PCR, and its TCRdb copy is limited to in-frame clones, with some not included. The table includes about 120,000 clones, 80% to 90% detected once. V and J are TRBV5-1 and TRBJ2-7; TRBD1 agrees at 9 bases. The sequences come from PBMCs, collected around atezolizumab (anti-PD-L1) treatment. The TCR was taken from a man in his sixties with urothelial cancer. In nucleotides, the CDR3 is TGCGCCAGCAGCTCCCCCGGGACAGGGTTTATCGAGCAGTACTTC. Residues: CASSSPGTGFIEQYF.